This T cell receptor beta chain emerged from a study of cytomegalovirus exposure and HLA in healthy donors. Study-level background: Early on, a data release was issued that held 80 million or so unique TCRs from HLA-typed donors. Study results and limitations: The only immune exposure information that was available was CMV serostatus. Productive status was seen about 87% or about 30% of the time for most TCR beta V segments in an earlier analysis.

The primer mix had 60 Vbeta and 13 Jbeta primers. The method was immunoSEQ multiplex PCR; TCRdb's version includes in-frame clones alone and lacks a portion of them. The sample carries some 160,000 clones, about 75% recorded once. Concerning this clone itself: Its antigen is still unknown.

Nominally healthy donors were sampled, though unrecorded immune exposures were likely. The trim removed 3 bases at V and 5 bases at J, leaving 8 bases unmatched. The CDR3 loop spans 15 amino acids. Germline assignment: CDR1 MDHEN and CDR2 SYDVKM. The sequenced material came from PBMCs. The sequence derives from a man between 60 and 75 years old in good health and CMV-seronegative. J is TRBJ2-7 and V is TRBV28, with TRBD1 matching over 9 bases. In nucleotides, the CDR3 is TGTGCCAGCAGTTTCTACAGGGGGCAGATCCACGAGCAGTACTTC. Encoded protein: CASSFYRGQIHEQYF. The whole variable domain, remainder taken from reference TRBV28 and TRBJ2-7, is DVKVTQSSRYLVKRTGEKVFLECVQDMDHENMFWYRQDPGLGLRLIYFSYDVKMKEKGDIPEGYSVSREKKERFSLILESASTNQTSMYLCASSFYRGQIHEQYFGPGTRLTVT.